This T cell receptor beta chain derives from a study of control samples from healthy donors and cancer patients. Sequencing used immunoSEQ multiplex PCR; TCRdb keeps in-frame clones, though not all of them. The table shows 160,000 or so clones, with 93% occurring only once. This CDR3 has 13 residues. Deletions cut 3 bases from V and 4 bases from J, with 7 bases between. Germline CDR1 LNHDA, CDR2 SQIVND (reference sequence). This receptor was obtained from a man in his fifties in good health. Sample: blood. This chain links TRBV19 with TRBJ2-1, with D unclear. The CDR3 DNA sequence: TGTGCCAGTAGTATGCTCGTTTACAATGAGCAGTTCTTC. Translating it yields CASSMLVYNEQFF.